This T cell receptor beta chain was identified during a study of blood T cell repertoires in COVID-19. In the study overall: Spain, Italy and the United States supplied samples that represented acute and convalescent COVID-19. The analysed material was cDNA or gDNA that came from T cells, B-cell-depleted T cells, or PBMCs.

Under the authors' procedure: Reference gene primers were amplified, and this amplification served to estimate nucleated cell counts. Measured with immunoSEQ multiplex PCR; TCRdb has only the in-frame clones, and not every one. D and trimming were read from the DNA, whereas the V and J calls and clone size are those reported in that table. This table holds fewer than 250,000 clones, roughly 86% found once. Clinical history as reported by participants underpinned cohort assignment. The germline gives CDR1 MDHEN, CDR2 SYDVKM. The CDR3 has 14 amino acids. Losses at the gene ends were 5 bases for V and 2 bases for J; bases not matched to a gene: 5.

Specimen: PBMCs or T cells enriched from blood (not recorded which). This clonotype originated in a woman aged 45-65 years who had recovered from COVID-19. The chain has TRBV28 and TRBJ1-1; 7 bases are a match to TRBD1. The DNA for the CDR3 is TGTGCCAGCAGTACGACAGGGCCAAACACTGAAGCTTTCTTT. Translating gives CASSTTGPNTEAFF.